The T cell receptor (beta chain) under discussion was sequenced for a study of shared clonotypes between healthy human individuals. Details on this clone: The antigen remains unidentified.

Every immunoSEQ plate was one replicate of a subset's evenly spread DNA. In the original analysis: Junction-only sequences without quality scores came from ImmunoSEQ, so filtering differed. Sequencing was performed with immunoSEQ multiplex PCR; in TCRdb, only in-frame clones are kept and a portion is missing. That table gives V, J and clone size, and the DNA gave D and trimming. The sample yields 2 million to 2.5 million clones, around 95% seen once. Germline V lookup: CDR1 KGHSH, CDR2 LQKENI. V lost 1 base, J lost 4 bases, and 9 bases lay in between. The CDR3 spans 14 residues. Study results and limitations: Large depth notwithstanding, sorted-subset sequencing proved incomplete by rarefaction.

The sequencing sample was made of naive CD4+ T cells sorted from blood. This sample's subset: CD45RA+ positively selected. The receptor comes from a man aged 18 to 35 in good health. This chain uses TRBV18 with TRBJ2-3, with a possible D match to TRBD1 (6 bases). The CDR3 bases are TGTGCCAGCTCACCACTCAGGGGCTCAGATACGCAGTATTTT. It encodes CASSPLRGSDTQYF.